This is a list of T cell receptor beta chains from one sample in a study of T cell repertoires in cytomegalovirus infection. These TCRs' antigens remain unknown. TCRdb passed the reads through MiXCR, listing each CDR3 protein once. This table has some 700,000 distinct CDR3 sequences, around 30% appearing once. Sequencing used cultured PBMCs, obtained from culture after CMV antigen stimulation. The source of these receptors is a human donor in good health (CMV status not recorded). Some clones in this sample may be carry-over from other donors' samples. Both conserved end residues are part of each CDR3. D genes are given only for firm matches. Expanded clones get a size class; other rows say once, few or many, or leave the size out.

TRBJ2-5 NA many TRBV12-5 CASGFSGLLGQETQYF TGTGCTAGTGGTTTTAGTGGTTTGTTGGGCCAAGAGACCCAGTACTTC
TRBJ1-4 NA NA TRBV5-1 CASSLVGLNEKLFF TGCGCCAGCAGCTTGGTCGGCCTTAATGAAAAACTGTTTTTT
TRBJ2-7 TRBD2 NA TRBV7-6 CASSSGRAYEQYF TGTGCCAGCAGCTCGGGGAGGGCCTACGAGCAGTACTTC
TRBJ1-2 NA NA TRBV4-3 CASSQQAVKPYGYTF TGCGCCAGCAGCCAACAGGCAGTGAAGCCATATGGCTACACCTTC
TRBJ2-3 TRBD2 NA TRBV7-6 CASSLAHGGGPGDTQYF TGTGCCAGCAGCTTAGCGCACGGGGGGGGGCCCGGAGATACGCAGTATTTT
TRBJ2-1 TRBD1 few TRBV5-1 CASSWVPGQANEQFF TGCGCCAGCAGCTGGGTCCCGGGACAGGCTAATGAGCAGTTCTTC
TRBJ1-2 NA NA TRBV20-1 CSARTGGYTF TGCAGTGCGAGGACCGGTGGCTACACCTTC
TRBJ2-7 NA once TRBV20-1 CSARDARLGPTYEQYF TGCAGTGCTAGAGATGCTCGGCTCGGACCGACCTACGAGCAGTACTTC
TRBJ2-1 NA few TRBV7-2 CASSLASSIYNEQFF TGTGCCAGCAGCTTAGCTAGTAGCATCTACAATGAGCAGTTCTTC
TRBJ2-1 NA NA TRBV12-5 CATPSGGGDDEQFF TGTGCTACCCCTTCTGGAGGGGGAGACGATGAGCAGTTCTTC
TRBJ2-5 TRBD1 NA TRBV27 CASSGTGGGQETQYF TGTGCCAGCAGCGGGACAGGGGGCGGCCAAGAGACCCAGTACTTC
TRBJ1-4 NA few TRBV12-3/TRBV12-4 CASSPDRQTPGATNEKLFF TGTGCCAGCAGCCCCGACAGACAGACCCCGGGGGCAACTAATGAAAAACTGTTTTTT
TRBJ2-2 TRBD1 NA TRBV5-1 CASSPKQGSGELFF TGCGCCAGCAGCCCCAAACAGGGGTCCGGGGAGCTGTTTTTT
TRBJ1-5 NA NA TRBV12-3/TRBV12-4 CASRPSGHQPQHF TGTGCCAGCAGGCCCTCGGGCCATCAGCCCCAGCATTTT
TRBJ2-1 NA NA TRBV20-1 CSAREQGWEQFF TGCAGTGCTAGAGAACAGGGCTGGGAGCAGTTCTTC
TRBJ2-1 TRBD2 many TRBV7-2 CASSPGGRGNEQFF TGTGCCAGCAGCCCGGGGGGGCGAGGAAATGAGCAGTTCTTC
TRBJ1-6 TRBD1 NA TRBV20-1 CSARGAGQGNSPLHF TGCAGTGCTAGGGGGGCGGGACAGGGGAATTCACCCCTCCACTTT
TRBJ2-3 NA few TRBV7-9 CASTPFGIANTQYF TGTGCCAGCACTCCCTTCGGCATCGCAAATACGCAGTATTTT
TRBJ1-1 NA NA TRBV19 CASREDSRDPNTEAFF TGTGCCAGTAGAGAGGACTCCAGGGACCCGAACACTGAAGCTTTCTTT
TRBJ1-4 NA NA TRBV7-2 CASSLVGSVELFF TGTGCCAGCAGCTTAGTGGGGTCTGTTGAACTGTTTTTT
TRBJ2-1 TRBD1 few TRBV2 CATSSGTGGWEQFF TGTGCCACCTCGTCCGGGACAGGGGGGTGGGAGCAGTTCTTC
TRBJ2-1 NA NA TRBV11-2 CASSFDNPEQFF TGTGCCAGCAGCTTCGACAATCCTGAGCAGTTCTTC
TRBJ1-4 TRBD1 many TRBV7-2 CASSLYRQGEKLFF TGTGCCAGCAGCCTATACCGACAGGGAGAAAAACTGTTTTTT
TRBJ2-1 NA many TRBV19 CASSSRGNEQFF TGTGCCAGTAGTAGCAGAGGTAATGAGCAGTTCTTC
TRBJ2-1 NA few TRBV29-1 CSVSREGNEQFF TGCAGCGTTTCCCGAGAAGGGAATGAGCAGTTCTTC
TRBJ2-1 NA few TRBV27 CASSSPGARANEQFF TGTGCCAGCAGTTCACCAGGGGCCCGGGCCAATGAGCAGTTCTTC
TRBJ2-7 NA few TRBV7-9 CASSLVGQYEQYF TGTGCCAGCAGCTTAGTTGGGCAGTACGAGCAGTACTTC
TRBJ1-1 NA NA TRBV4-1 CASSQVTWGANTEAFF TGCGCCAGCAGCCAAGTGACCTGGGGCGCGAACACTGAAGCTTTCTTT
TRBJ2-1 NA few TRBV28 CASSLGAAPAYNEQFF TGTGCCAGCAGTTTAGGGGCGGCACCGGCCTACAATGAGCAGTTCTTC
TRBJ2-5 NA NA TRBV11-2 CASSLRGWRWAQETQYF TGTGCCAGCAGCTTAAGGGGTTGGAGGTGGGCCCAAGAGACCCAGTACTTC
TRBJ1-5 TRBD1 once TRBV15 CATSEGTDSNQPQHF TGTGCCACCAGCGAGGGGACAGATAGCAATCAGCCCCAGCATTTT
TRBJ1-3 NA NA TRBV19 CASSAGGRDSSSGNTIYF TGTGCCAGTAGTGCCGGCGGCCGGGACTCAAGCTCTGGAAACACCATATATTTT
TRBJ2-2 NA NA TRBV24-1 CATSDLVENTGELFF TGTGCCACCAGTGATTTGGTAGAAAACACCGGGGAGCTGTTTTTT
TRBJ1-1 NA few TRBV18 CASSPASRGSNTEAFF TGTGCCAGCTCACCCGCGTCCAGGGGTTCGAACACTGAAGCTTTCTTT
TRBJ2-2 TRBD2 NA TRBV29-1 CSVDPTGTGRLAGGVGELFF TGCAGCGTTGATCCAACCGGGACAGGGAGACTAGCGGGAGGGGTCGGGGAGCTGTTTTTT
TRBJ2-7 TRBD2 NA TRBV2 CASKLEASGDEQYF TGTGCCAGCAAACTCGAGGCTAGCGGGGACGAGCAGTACTTC
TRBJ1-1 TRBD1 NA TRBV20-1 CSARDPDRGYAFF TGCAGTGCTAGAGATCCCGACAGGGGGTACGCTTTCTTT
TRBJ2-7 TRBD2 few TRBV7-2 CASSPRDSGSLSSYEQYF TGTGCCAGCAGCCCCCGGGATAGCGGGAGCCTAAGCTCCTACGAGCAGTACTTC
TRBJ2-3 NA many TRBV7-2 CASSLDWSNTQYF TGTGCCAGCAGCTTAGATTGGTCCAATACGCAGTATTTT
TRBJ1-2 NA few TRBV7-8 CASSPHGQRMGGYTF TGTGCCAGCAGCCCCCACGGACAGAGGATGGGGGGCTACACCTTC
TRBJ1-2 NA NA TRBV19 CASRERRGYGYTF TGTGCCAGTAGAGAGCGCCGGGGCTATGGCTACACCTTC
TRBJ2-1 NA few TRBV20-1 CSAFARNEQFF TGCAGTGCATTCGCGAGGAATGAGCAGTTCTTC
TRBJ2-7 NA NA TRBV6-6 CASILSPTGINEQYF TGTGCCAGCATCCTTTCCCCGACAGGAATCAACGAGCAGTACTTC
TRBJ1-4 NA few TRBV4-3 CASSQDRGGGLRTNEKLFF TGCGCCAGCAGCCAAGATCGAGGTGGGGGCCTTAGAACTAATGAAAAACTGTTTTTT
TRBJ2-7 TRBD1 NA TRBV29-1 CSVMTGETYEQYF TGCAGCGTAATGACAGGGGAAACCTACGAGCAGTACTTC
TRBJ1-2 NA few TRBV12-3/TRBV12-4 CASSKQGSAYGYTF TGTGCCAGCAGTAAGCAGGGCAGTGCCTATGGCTACACCTTC
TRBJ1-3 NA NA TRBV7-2 CASSLGGVRSGNTIYF TGTGCCAGCAGCTTAGGCGGGGTACGCTCTGGAAACACCATATATTTT
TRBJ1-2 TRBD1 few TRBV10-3 CAISEKDRALYTF TGTGCCATCAGTGAAAAGGACAGGGCTCTCTACACCTTC
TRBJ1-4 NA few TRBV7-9 CASSLTGRNEKLFF TGTGCCAGCAGCTTAACAGGGAGGAATGAAAAACTGTTTTTT